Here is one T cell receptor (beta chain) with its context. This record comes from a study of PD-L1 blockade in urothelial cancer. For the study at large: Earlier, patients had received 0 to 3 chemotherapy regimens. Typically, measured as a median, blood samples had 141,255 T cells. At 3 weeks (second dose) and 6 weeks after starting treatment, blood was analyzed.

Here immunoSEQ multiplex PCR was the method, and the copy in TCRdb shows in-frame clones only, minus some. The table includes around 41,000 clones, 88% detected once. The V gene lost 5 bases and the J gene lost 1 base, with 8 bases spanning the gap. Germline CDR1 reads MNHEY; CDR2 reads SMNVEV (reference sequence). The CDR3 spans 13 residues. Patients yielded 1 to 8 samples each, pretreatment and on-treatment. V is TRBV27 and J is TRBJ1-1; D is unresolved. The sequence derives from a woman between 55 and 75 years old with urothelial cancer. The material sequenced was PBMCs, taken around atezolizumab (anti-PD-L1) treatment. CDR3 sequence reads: CASSPQENTEAFF. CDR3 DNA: TGTGCCAGCAGTCCCCAGGAGAACACTGAAGCTTTCTTT.